The rows below give T cell receptor beta chains drawn from one sample of a study of T cell responses to AZD1222 COVID-19 vaccine. The repertoire was sequenced with immunoSEQ multiplex PCR; TCRdb's copy has only in-frame clones and lacks some. In the table there are hundreds of thousands of clones, 94% of which are singletons. Here the sequenced sample was peripheral blood, taken 28 days after the second AZD1222 dose. Receptors were obtained from an adult who received the AZD1222 COVID-19 vaccine. Each CDR3 is given with its conserved first and last residue. A D gene is named only where the DNA matches it firmly. Clone size is not always given. Where it is, it says once, few, many or a class for expanded clones.

cdr3_nt: TGTGCCAGCAGTTTTTATCCGGGATGGGAGCAGTACTTC
cdr3_aa: CASSFYPGWEQYF
clone_size: .
d_call: .
j_call: TRBJ2-7
v_call: TRBV27

cdr3_nt: TGTGCCAGCAGCCCACGAAACTACGAGCAGTACTTC
cdr3_aa: CASSPRNYEQYF
clone_size: once
d_call: .
j_call: TRBJ2-7
v_call: TRBV7-2

cdr3_nt: TGTGCCAGCAGTTTAGCACAGTCCAACGAGCAGTACTTC
cdr3_aa: CASSLAQSNEQYF
clone_size: .
d_call: .
j_call: TRBJ2-7
v_call: TRBV12-3/TRBV12-4

cdr3_nt: TGTGCCAGCAGTAGACAGGGGGCGGATTCACCCCTCCACTTT
cdr3_aa: CASSRQGADSPLHF
clone_size: .
d_call: TRBD1
j_call: TRBJ1-6
v_call: TRBV28

cdr3_nt: TGTGCCAGCAGCAGGGACAGTCTCACGGGTAGGCCCCAGCATTTT
cdr3_aa: CASSRDSLTGRPQHF
clone_size: .
d_call: TRBD1
j_call: TRBJ1-5
v_call: TRBV7-2

cdr3_nt: TGTGCCAGCAGTGAAAGGCGTAGGGGCAAAGCCTACGAGCAGTACTTC
cdr3_aa: CASSERRRGKAYEQYF
clone_size: .
d_call: .
j_call: TRBJ2-7
v_call: TRBV2

cdr3_nt: TGTGCCAGCAAAACCGGGACTAAAATCCCTTACGAGCAGTACTTC
cdr3_aa: CASKTGTKIPYEQYF
clone_size: .
d_call: TRBD2
j_call: TRBJ2-7
v_call: TRBV28

cdr3_nt: TGTGCCAGCTCCATTTATGCGGATACGCAGTATTTT
cdr3_aa: CASSIYADTQYF
clone_size: .
d_call: .
j_call: TRBJ2-3
v_call: TRBV2

cdr3_nt: TGTGCCAGCAGTTCCTCGGAAAACGAAAAACTGTTTTTT
cdr3_aa: CASSSSENEKLFF
clone_size: .
d_call: .
j_call: TRBJ1-4
v_call: TRBV28

cdr3_nt: TGTGCCAGCAGTCGCCTCAGGGGGCGGTTTAATGAAGCTTTCTTT
cdr3_aa: CASSRLRGRFNEAFF
clone_size: once
d_call: TRBD1
j_call: TRBJ1-1
v_call: TRBV6-5

cdr3_nt: TGTGCCAGCAGTTTAAACGGGGTCGGCCCCTACGAGCAGTACTTC
cdr3_aa: CASSLNGVGPYEQYF
clone_size: .
d_call: .
j_call: TRBJ2-7
v_call: TRBV27

cdr3_nt: TGTGCCAGCAGTGAATACGAAGGACCTGGAAACACCATATATTTT
cdr3_aa: CASSEYEGPGNTIYF
clone_size: .
d_call: .
j_call: TRBJ1-3
v_call: TRBV25-1

cdr3_nt: TGTGCCAGCAGCTTAAATCAGGGCTCACCCCTCCACTTT
cdr3_aa: CASSLNQGSPLHF
clone_size: .
d_call: .
j_call: TRBJ1-6
v_call: TRBV7-3

cdr3_nt: TGTGCCAGCAGCCCAAGAAGTTTGGGTGGCTACACCTTC
cdr3_aa: CASSPRSLGGYTF
clone_size: .
d_call: .
j_call: TRBJ1-2
v_call: TRBV9

cdr3_nt: TGTGCCAGCAGCTCTGATAGCGGGCCCACCGGGGAGCTGTTTTTT
cdr3_aa: CASSSDSGPTGELFF
clone_size: .
d_call: TRBD2
j_call: TRBJ2-2
v_call: TRBV7-9

cdr3_nt: TGTGCCAGCAGCTTGAGCGGGGAAGCTTTCTTT
cdr3_aa: CASSLSGEAFF
clone_size: .
d_call: .
j_call: TRBJ1-1
v_call: TRBV3-1/TRBV3-2

cdr3_nt: TGTGCCAGCAGTTACTCGAAACAGGGCTTGGGAGCCCAGCATTTT
cdr3_aa: CASSYSKQGLGAQHF
clone_size: .
d_call: .
j_call: TRBJ1-5
v_call: TRBV6-2/TRBV6-3

cdr3_nt: TGTGCCAGCAGTTTAGCGGGGGTTCAGCCCCAGCATTTT
cdr3_aa: CASSLAGVQPQHF
clone_size: .
d_call: .
j_call: TRBJ1-5
v_call: TRBV12-3/TRBV12-4

cdr3_nt: TGTGCCAGCAGTGAAGCGGGGGGGCCGGGTGAGCAGTTCTTC
cdr3_aa: CASSEAGGPGEQFF
clone_size: .
d_call: .
j_call: TRBJ2-1
v_call: TRBV2

cdr3_nt: TGTGCCAGCAGCTTCGCCCCCGGTAGCGGGAGGTCCCCCTATGAGCAGTACTTC
cdr3_aa: CASSFAPGSGRSPYEQYF
clone_size: once
d_call: TRBD2
j_call: TRBJ2-7
v_call: TRBV7-8

cdr3_nt: TGTGCCGCTGGGCAACTCCAAGAGACCCAGTACTTC
cdr3_aa: CAAGQLQETQYF
clone_size: few
d_call: .
j_call: TRBJ2-5
v_call: TRBV28

cdr3_nt: TGCGCCAGCAGCTTGGAGCCGGGTTTGAATAGTGAAAAACTGTTTTTT
cdr3_aa: CASSLEPGLNSEKLFF
clone_size: .
d_call: .
j_call: TRBJ1-4
v_call: TRBV5-1

cdr3_nt: TGTGCCAGCAGTTTTTCCGAAAAACTGTTTTTT
cdr3_aa: CASSFSEKLFF
clone_size: .
d_call: .
j_call: TRBJ1-4
v_call: TRBV28

cdr3_nt: TGTGCCAGCTCACCAATAAGCGGGAGGGACAATGAGCAGTTCTTC
cdr3_aa: CASSPISGRDNEQFF
clone_size: .
d_call: TRBD2
j_call: TRBJ2-1
v_call: TRBV18

cdr3_nt: TGTGCCAGTGTTACGGGACTAGCTTCAGATACGCAGTATTTT
cdr3_aa: CASVTGLASDTQYF
clone_size: .
d_call: TRBD2
j_call: TRBJ2-3
v_call: TRBV28

cdr3_nt: TGTGCCAGCAGCCCCCGGGGCCTATTCCTTGATACGCAGTATTTT
cdr3_aa: CASSPRGLFLDTQYF
clone_size: .
d_call: .
j_call: TRBJ2-3
v_call: TRBV7-8

cdr3_nt: TGTGCCAGCCTAAGGACAGGGTTAGCCGGGGAGCTGTTTTTT
cdr3_aa: CASLRTGLAGELFF
clone_size: few
d_call: TRBD1
j_call: TRBJ2-2
v_call: TRBV28

cdr3_nt: TGTGCCAGCAGGACGGGGACAGGAGGCAATTCACCCCTCCACTTT
cdr3_aa: CASRTGTGGNSPLHF
clone_size: .
d_call: TRBD1
j_call: TRBJ1-6
v_call: TRBV28

cdr3_nt: TGTGCCACCAGCAGAGATTCACAGCCCCAGCATTTT
cdr3_aa: CATSRDSQPQHF
clone_size: .
d_call: .
j_call: TRBJ1-5
v_call: TRBV15

cdr3_nt: TGTGCCTGGAATAGACTGGGGGCGACTGAAGCTTTCTTT
cdr3_aa: CAWNRLGATEAFF
clone_size: .
d_call: .
j_call: TRBJ1-1
v_call: TRBV30

cdr3_nt: TGTGCCAGCAGCCAAGGGGCTATTCGGGCCAACGTCCTGACTTTC
cdr3_aa: CASSQGAIRANVLTF
clone_size: .
d_call: .
j_call: TRBJ2-6
v_call: TRBV3-1/TRBV3-2

cdr3_nt: TGTGCCAGCAGTTTGGGGACGGGCCAGCCCCAGCATTTT
cdr3_aa: CASSLGTGQPQHF
clone_size: .
d_call: .
j_call: TRBJ1-5
v_call: TRBV12-3/TRBV12-4

cdr3_nt: TGTGCCACCAGTGATCCAGACCCCGCCGGTTTCGAAAAACTGTTTTTT
cdr3_aa: CATSDPDPAGFEKLFF
clone_size: .
d_call: .
j_call: TRBJ1-4
v_call: TRBV24-1

cdr3_nt: TGTGCCAGCAGTTCCCCGGGAGCGGCCAACACCGGGGAGCTGTTTTTT
cdr3_aa: CASSSPGAANTGELFF
clone_size: .
d_call: .
j_call: TRBJ2-2
v_call: TRBV6-5

cdr3_nt: TGTGCCAGCAGTCCGACAGGGGGCAATCAGCCCCAGCATTTT
cdr3_aa: CASSPTGGNQPQHF
clone_size: .
d_call: TRBD1
j_call: TRBJ1-5
v_call: TRBV6-2/TRBV6-3

cdr3_nt: TGCGCCAGCAGCCAAGATCTGAAGGGGAGGGCCGGGGAGCTGTTTTTT
cdr3_aa: CASSQDLKGRAGELFF
clone_size: .
d_call: TRBD2
j_call: TRBJ2-2
v_call: TRBV4-3

cdr3_nt: TGTGCCAGCAGCCTCGGCCACTACGAGCAGTACTTC
cdr3_aa: CASSLGHYEQYF
clone_size: .
d_call: .
j_call: TRBJ2-7
v_call: TRBV3-1/TRBV3-2

cdr3_nt: TGTGCCAGCAGCTCCTCAGTAGGCGCTGAAGCTTTCTTT
cdr3_aa: CASSSSVGAEAFF
clone_size: .
d_call: .
j_call: TRBJ1-1
v_call: TRBV7-3

cdr3_nt: TGTGCCAGCAGCCCGTCCGTTTGGAGCATGGGTGAGCAGTTCTTC
cdr3_aa: CASSPSVWSMGEQFF
clone_size: .
d_call: .
j_call: TRBJ2-1
v_call: TRBV11-2

cdr3_nt: TGTGCCAGCAGCCGCCAGGGTTGGGAGACCCAGTACTTC
cdr3_aa: CASSRQGWETQYF
clone_size: .
d_call: .
j_call: TRBJ2-5
v_call: TRBV5-4

cdr3_nt: TGTGCCAGCAGCCAAGATGTACTAGCGGGGGGGAGCTCCTACGAGCAGTACTTC
cdr3_aa: CASSQDVLAGGSSYEQYF
clone_size: .
d_call: TRBD2
j_call: TRBJ2-7
v_call: TRBV4-2

cdr3_nt: TGTGCCAGCAGCCAAGGGGAGGGGGCGAGAGAGCAGTACTTC
cdr3_aa: CASSQGEGAREQYF
clone_size: .
d_call: .
j_call: TRBJ2-7
v_call: TRBV2

cdr3_nt: TGTGCCATCGCCCCGGGACAGGATCACGATGGCTACACCTTC
cdr3_aa: CAIAPGQDHDGYTF
clone_size: .
d_call: TRBD1
j_call: TRBJ1-2
v_call: TRBV10-3

cdr3_nt: TGTGCCAGCAGTATTCGACAGTGGTATAGCAATCAGCCCCAGCATTTT
cdr3_aa: CASSIRQWYSNQPQHF
clone_size: .
d_call: .
j_call: TRBJ1-5
v_call: TRBV28

cdr3_nt: TGTGCCAGCAGTTTGATGGTGTTGATTAGCAATCAGCCCCAGCATTTT
cdr3_aa: CASSLMVLISNQPQHF
clone_size: once
d_call: .
j_call: TRBJ1-5
v_call: TRBV28

cdr3_nt: TGTGCCAGCAGCCACCTGGGGGGGGACAGCACAGATACGCAGTATTTT
cdr3_aa: CASSHLGGDSTDTQYF
clone_size: .
d_call: TRBD2
j_call: TRBJ2-3
v_call: TRBV7-2

cdr3_nt: TGTGCCAGTAGTTGGCGGACCTATGGCTACACCTTC
cdr3_aa: CASSWRTYGYTF
clone_size: .
d_call: .
j_call: TRBJ1-2
v_call: TRBV19

cdr3_nt: TGTGCCAGCAGCTTTAGCCTAGCGGGAGGAGTCGCGAACACCGGGGAGCTGTTTTTT
cdr3_aa: CASSFSLAGGVANTGELFF
clone_size: once
d_call: TRBD2
j_call: TRBJ2-2
v_call: TRBV13

cdr3_nt: TGTGCCAGCAGTTTAATGGATGATAATTCACCCCTCCACTTT
cdr3_aa: CASSLMDDNSPLHF
clone_size: .
d_call: .
j_call: TRBJ1-6
v_call: TRBV27

cdr3_nt: TGTGCCAGCAGCCAAAACCGGGACCTACTCACCGGGGAGCTGTTTTTT
cdr3_aa: CASSQNRDLLTGELFF
clone_size: .
d_call: .
j_call: TRBJ2-2
v_call: TRBV4-2